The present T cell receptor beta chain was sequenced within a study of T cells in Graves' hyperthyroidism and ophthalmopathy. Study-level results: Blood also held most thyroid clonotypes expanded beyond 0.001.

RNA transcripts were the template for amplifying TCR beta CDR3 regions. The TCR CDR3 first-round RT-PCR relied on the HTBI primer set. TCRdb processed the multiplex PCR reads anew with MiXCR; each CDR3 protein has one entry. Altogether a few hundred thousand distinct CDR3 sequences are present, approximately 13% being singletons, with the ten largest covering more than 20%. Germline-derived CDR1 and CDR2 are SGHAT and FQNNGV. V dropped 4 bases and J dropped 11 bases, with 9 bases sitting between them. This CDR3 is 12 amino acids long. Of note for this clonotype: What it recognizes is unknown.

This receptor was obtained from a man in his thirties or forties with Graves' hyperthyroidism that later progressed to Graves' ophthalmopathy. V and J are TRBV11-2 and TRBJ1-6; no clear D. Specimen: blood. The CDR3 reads CASSSNHTPLHF. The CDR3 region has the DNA TGTGCCAGCAGCTCAAACCATACACCCCTCCACTTT.